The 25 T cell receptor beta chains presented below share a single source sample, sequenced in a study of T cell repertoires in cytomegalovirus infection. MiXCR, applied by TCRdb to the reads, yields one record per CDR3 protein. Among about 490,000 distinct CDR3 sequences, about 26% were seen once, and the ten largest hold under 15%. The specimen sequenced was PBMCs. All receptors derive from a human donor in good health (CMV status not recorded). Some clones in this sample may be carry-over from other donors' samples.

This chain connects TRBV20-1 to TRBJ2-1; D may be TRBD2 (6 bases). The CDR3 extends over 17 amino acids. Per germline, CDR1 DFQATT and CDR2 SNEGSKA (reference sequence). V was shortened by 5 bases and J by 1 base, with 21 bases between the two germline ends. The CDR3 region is CSAAPPGGMGSYNEQFF. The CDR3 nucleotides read TGCAGTGCTGCTCCCCCCGGCGGGATGGGTTCCTACAATGAGCAGTTCTTC.

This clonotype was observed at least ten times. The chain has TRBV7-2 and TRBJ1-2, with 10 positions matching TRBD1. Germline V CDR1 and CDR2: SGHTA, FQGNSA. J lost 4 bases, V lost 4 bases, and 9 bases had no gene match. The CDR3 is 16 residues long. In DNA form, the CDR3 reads TGTGCCAGCAGCTACGACAGGGGGCGCAGCGGCTATGGCTACACCTTC. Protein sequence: CASSYDRGRSGYGYTF.

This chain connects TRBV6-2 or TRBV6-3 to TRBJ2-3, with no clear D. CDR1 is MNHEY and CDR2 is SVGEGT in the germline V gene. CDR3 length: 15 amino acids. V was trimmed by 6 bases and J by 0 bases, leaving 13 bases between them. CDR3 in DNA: TGTGCCAGCAGATCTGCGCAGCCTAGCACAGATACGCAGTATTTT. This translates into CASRSAQPSTDTQYF.

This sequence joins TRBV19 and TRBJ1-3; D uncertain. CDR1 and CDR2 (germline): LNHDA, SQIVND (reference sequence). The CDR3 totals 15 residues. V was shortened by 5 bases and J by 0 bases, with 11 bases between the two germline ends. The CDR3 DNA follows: TGTGCCAGTAGTCCCGGACGGATCTCTGGAAACACCATATATTTT. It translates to CASSPGRISGNTIYF. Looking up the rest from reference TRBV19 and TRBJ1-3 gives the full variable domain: DGGITQSPKYLFRKEGQNVTLSCEQNLNHDAMYWYRQDPGQGLRLIYYSQIVNDFQKGDIAEGYSVSREKKESFPLTVTSAQKNPTAFYLCASSPGRISGNTIYFGEGSWLTVV.

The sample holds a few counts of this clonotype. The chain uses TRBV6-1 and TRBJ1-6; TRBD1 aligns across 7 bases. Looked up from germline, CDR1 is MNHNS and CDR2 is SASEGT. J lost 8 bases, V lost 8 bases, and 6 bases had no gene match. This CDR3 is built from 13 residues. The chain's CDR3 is CASCRTGDSPLHF. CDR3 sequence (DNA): TGTGCCAGCTGCCGGACAGGTGATTCACCCCTCCACTTT.

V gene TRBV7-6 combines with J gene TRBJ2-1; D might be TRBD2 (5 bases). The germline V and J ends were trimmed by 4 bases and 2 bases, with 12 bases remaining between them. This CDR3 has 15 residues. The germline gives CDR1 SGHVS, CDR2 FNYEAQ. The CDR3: CASSSLRGAYNEQFF. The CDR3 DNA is TGTGCCAGCAGCTCCCTTCGGGGAGCCTACAATGAGCAGTTCTTC.

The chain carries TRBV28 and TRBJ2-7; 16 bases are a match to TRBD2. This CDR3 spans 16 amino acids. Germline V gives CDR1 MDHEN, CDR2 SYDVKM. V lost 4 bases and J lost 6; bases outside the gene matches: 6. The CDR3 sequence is CASSSPGLAGGSEQYF. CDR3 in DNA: TGTGCCAGCAGTTCCCCGGGACTAGCGGGAGGGAGCGAGCAGTACTTC.

In DNA, the CDR3 is TGTGCCAGCAGCTTGGGTCGGTTAGGGGGAGGGGCCTACAATGAGCAGTTCTTC. Amino acids: CASSLGRLGGGAYNEQFF. The V call is TRBV7-8, the J call TRBJ2-1; possibly TRBD2 for D (7 bases). The V end was cut by 3 bases, the J end by 2 bases, with 20 bases between. Per the germline V gene, CDR1 is SGHVS and CDR2 is FQNEAQ. This CDR3 contains 18 residues.

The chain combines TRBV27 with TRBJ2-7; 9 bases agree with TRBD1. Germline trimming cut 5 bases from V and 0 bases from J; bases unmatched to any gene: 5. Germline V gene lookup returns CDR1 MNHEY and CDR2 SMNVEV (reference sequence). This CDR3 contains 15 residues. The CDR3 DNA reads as TGTGCCAGCAGTCCAAGGACAGGGGCCTCCTACGAGCAGTACGTC. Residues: CASSPRTGASYEQYV.

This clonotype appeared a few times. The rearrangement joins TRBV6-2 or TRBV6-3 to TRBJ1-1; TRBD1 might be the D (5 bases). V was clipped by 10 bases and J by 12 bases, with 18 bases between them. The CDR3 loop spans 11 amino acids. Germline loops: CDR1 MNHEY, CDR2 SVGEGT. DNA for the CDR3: TGTGCCATTGGGGGTACAACGGTGACTTTCTTT. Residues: CAIGGTTVTFF.

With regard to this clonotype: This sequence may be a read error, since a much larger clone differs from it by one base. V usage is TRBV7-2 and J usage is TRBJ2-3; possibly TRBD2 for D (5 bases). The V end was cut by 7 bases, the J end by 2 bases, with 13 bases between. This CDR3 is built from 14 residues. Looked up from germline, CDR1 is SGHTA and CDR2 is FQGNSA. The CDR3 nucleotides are TGTGCCAGCAACTTGAGCGGAGTCACAGATACGCAGTATTTT. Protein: CASNLSGVTDTQYF. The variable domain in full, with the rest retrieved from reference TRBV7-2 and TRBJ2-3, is GAGVSQSPSNKVTEKGKDVELRCDPISGHTALYWYRQSLGQGLEFLIYFQGNSAPDKSGLPSDRFSAERTGGSVSTLTIQRTQQEDSAVYLCASNLSGVTDTQYFGPGTRLTVL.

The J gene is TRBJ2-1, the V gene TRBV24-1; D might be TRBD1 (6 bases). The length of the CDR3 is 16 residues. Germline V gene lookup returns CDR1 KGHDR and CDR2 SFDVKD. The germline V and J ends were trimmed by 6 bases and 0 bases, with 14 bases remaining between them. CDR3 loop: CATSQTGLDSYNEQFF. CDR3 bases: TGTGCCACCAGTCAGACAGGATTGGACTCCTACAATGAGCAGTTCTTC.

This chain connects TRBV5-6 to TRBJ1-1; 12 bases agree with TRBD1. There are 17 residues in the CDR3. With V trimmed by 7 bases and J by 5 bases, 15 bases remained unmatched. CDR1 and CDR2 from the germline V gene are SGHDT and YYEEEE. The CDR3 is CASGPGGTGGRWTEAFF. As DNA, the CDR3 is TGTGCCAGCGGGCCTGGAGGGACAGGGGGCCGATGGACTGAAGCTTTCTTT. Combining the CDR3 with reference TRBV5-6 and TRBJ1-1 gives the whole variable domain DAGVTQSPTHLIKTRGQQVTLRCSPKSGHDTVSWYQQALGQGPQFIFQYYEEEERQRGNFPDRFSGHQFPNYSSELNVNALLLGDSALYLCASGPGGTGGRWTEAFFGQGTRLTVV.

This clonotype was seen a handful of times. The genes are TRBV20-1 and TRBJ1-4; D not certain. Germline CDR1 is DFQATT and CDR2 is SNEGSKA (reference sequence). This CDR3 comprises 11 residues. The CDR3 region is CSTEAGEKLFF. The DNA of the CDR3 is TGCAGCACCGAGGCGGGTGAAAAACTGTTTTTT.

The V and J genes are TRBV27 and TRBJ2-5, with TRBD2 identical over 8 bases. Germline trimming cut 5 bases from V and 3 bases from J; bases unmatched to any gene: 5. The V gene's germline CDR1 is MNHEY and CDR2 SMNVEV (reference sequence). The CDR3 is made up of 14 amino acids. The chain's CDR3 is CASSPGLAKETQYF. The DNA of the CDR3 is TGTGCCAGCAGTCCTGGACTAGCCAAAGAGACCCAGTACTTC.

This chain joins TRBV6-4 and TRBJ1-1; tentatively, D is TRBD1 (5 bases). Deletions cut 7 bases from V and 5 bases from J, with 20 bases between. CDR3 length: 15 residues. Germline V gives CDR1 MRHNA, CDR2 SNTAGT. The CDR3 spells CASNLVRGRRTEAFF. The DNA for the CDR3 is TGTGCCAGCAACTTGGTAAGGGGACGAAGGACTGAAGCTTTCTTT.

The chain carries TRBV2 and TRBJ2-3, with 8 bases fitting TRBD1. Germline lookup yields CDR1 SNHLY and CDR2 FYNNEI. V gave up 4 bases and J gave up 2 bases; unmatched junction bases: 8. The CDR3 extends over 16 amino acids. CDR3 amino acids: CASSGTGNPSTDTQYF. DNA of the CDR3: TGTGCCAGCAGTGGGACAGGGAACCCTTCCACAGATACGCAGTATTTT.

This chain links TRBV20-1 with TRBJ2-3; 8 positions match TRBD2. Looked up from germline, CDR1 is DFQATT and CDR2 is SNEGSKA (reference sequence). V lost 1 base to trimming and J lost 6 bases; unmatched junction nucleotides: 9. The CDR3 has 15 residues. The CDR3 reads CSARVAGRAKDTQYF. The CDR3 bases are TGCAGTGCTAGAGTCGCCGGGAGGGCAAAGGATACGCAGTATTTT.

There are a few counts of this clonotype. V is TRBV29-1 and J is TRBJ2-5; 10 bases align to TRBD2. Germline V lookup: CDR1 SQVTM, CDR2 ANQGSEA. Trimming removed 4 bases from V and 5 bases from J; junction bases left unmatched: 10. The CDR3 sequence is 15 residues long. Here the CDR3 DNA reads TGCAGCGTTGTGGTTCCGGTAGCGGGAGGTGAGACCCAGTACTTC. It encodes CSVVVPVAGGETQYF.

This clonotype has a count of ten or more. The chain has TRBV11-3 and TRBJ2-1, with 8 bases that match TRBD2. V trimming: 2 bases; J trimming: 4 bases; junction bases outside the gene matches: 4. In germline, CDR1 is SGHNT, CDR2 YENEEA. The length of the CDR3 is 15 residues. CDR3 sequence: CASSLLAGSYNEQFF. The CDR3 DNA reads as TGTGCCAGCAGCTTACTAGCGGGCTCTTACAATGAGCAGTTCTTC.

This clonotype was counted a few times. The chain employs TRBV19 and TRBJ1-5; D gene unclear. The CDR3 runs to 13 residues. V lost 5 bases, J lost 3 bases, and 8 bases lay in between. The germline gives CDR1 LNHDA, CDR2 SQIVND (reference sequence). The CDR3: CASSGTNNQPQHF. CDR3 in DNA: TGTGCCAGTAGTGGTACGAACAATCAGCCCCAGCATTTT.

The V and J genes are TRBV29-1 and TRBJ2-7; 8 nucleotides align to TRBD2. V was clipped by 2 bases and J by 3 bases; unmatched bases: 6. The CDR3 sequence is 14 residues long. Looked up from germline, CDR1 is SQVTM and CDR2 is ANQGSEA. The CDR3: CSVELREDDYEQYF. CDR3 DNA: TGCAGCGTTGAACTGCGGGAGGACGACTACGAGCAGTACTTC.

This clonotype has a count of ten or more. The CDR3 spells CASRGNTEAFF. CDR3 DNA sequence: TGTGCCAGCAGAGGGAACACTGAAGCTTTCTTT. The chain employs TRBV12-3 or TRBV12-4 and TRBJ1-1; no definite D call. The CDR3 has 11 residues. V gave up 6 bases and J gave up 1 base, with 3 bases separating them.

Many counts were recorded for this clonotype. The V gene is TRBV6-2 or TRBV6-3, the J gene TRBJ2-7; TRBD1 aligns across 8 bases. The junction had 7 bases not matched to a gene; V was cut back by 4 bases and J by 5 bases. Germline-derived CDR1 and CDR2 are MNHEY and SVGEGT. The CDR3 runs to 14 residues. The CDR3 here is CASSSAGQGHEQYV. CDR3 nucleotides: TGTGCCAGCAGTTCTGCCGGACAGGGCCACGAGCAGTACGTC.

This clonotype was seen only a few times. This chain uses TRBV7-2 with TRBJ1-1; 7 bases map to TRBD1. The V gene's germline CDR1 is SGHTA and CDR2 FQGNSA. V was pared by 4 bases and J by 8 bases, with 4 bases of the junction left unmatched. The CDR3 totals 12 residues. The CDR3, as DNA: TGTGCCAGCAGCTCTCCGGGACAGGAAGCTTTCTTT. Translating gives CASSSPGQEAFF.